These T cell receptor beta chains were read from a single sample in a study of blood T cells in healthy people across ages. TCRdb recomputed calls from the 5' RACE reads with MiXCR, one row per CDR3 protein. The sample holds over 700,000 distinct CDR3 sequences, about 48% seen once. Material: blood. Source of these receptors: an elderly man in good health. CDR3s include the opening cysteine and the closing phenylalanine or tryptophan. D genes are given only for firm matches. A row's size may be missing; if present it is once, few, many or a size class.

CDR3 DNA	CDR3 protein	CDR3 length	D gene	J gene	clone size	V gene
TGTGCCATCACCGACAGGGGGCGCGATGAGCAGTTCTTC	CAITDRGRDEQFF	13	TRBD1	TRBJ2-1	few	TRBV10-3
TGCGCCAGCAGCTCCCGGGACTACCAGGACTCTAGCACAGATACGCAGTATTTT	CASSSRDYQDSSTDTQYF	18	TRBD2	TRBJ2-3	few	TRBV5-1
TGTGCCAGCAGCCCGGGGGGGGCCCCGGGATATGGCTACACCTTC	CASSPGGAPGYGYTF	15	-	TRBJ1-2	-	TRBV7-2
TGCGCCAGCAGCCAATTACTAGCGGGAGGCATTCGGGAGACCCAGTACTTC	CASSQLLAGGIRETQYF	17	TRBD2	TRBJ2-5	-	TRBV4-1
TGTGCCAGCAGTGATGGGAGGAAGGCAGGGGGTATCTATGGCTACACCTTC	CASSDGRKAGGIYGYTF	17	TRBD1	TRBJ1-2	-	TRBV6-4
TGTGCCACCAGTGCGGGACAGGGAGGACAAGAGACCCAGTACTTC	CATSAGQGGQETQYF	15	TRBD1	TRBJ2-5	-	TRBV24-1
TGTGCCACCAGCAGAGGACTAGCGGACAATGAGCAGTTCTTC	CATSRGLADNEQFF	14	TRBD2	TRBJ2-1	few	TRBV15
TGTGCCAGCAGCTCTCAACAGGGCATTGGGGCCAACGTCCTGACTTTC	CASSSQQGIGANVLTF	16	-	TRBJ2-6	-	TRBV7-9
TGTGCCAGCTTCCAGGTAGTCGGCGGGACTGGGGCCAACGTCCTGACTTTC	CASFQVVGGTGANVLTF	17	-	TRBJ2-6	-	TRBV7-9
TGTGCCAGCAGTCCCCGGGACGGAAATCAGCCCCAGCATTTT	CASSPRDGNQPQHF	14	-	TRBJ1-5	-	TRBV27
TGTGCCAGCAGCCAAATATTTGACGGGGTCTCTTTCTTT	CASSQIFDGVSFF	13	-	TRBJ1-1	-	TRBV14
TGTGCCAGCAGCCGAAACAGGGGAAACATCGACGAGCAGTACTTC	CASSRNRGNIDEQYF	15	TRBD1	TRBJ2-7	few	TRBV3-1
TGTGCCACCAGCAGAGTCGGAGGTCTCGATGAGCAGTTCTTC	CATSRVGGLDEQFF	14	-	TRBJ2-1	few	TRBV15
TGTGCCAGCAGCTTAGCGTCGGGAGAGACCCAGTACTTC	CASSLASGETQYF	13	-	TRBJ2-5	few	TRBV7-6
TGTGCCAGCAGCTCCGGGACTAGCTCCAGATACGCGTATTTT	CASSSGTSSRYAYF	14	TRBD2	TRBJ2-3	-	TRBV3-1
TGTGCCAGCAGCGGTATCTACAATGAGCAGTACTTC	CASSGIYNEQYF	12	-	TRBJ2-7	-	TRBV27
TGTGCCAGCAGTTTCGGGGGACAACGCTATGGCTACACCTTC	CASSFGGQRYGYTF	14	-	TRBJ1-2	-	TRBV12-3/TRBV12-4
TGTGCCAGCAGTACCGATCTGGGACTAGCGGGGGGTGAGCAGTACTTC	CASSTDLGLAGGEQYF	16	TRBD2	TRBJ2-5	-	TRBV28
TGCAGTGCTAAGTCCGGGACAGAAAACATTCAGTACTTC	CSAKSGTENIQYF	13	TRBD1	TRBJ2-4	many	TRBV20-1
TGCGCCAGCAGCTTGGCAGGGGCAGGGGGGAACACTGAAGCTTTCTTT	CASSLAGAGGNTEAFF	16	TRBD1	TRBJ1-1	-	TRBV5-1